A single sample is the source of the 14 T cell receptor beta chains below, sequenced in a study of OX40 agonist ivuxolimab in advanced cancers. The data were produced by immunoSEQ multiplex PCR, yet TCRdb's version contains in-frame clones alone and is incomplete. The sample contains about 32,000 clones, about 89% of which appear only once. The sequences come from CD4+ or CD8+ T cells sorted from blood, collected in a trial of the OX40 agonist ivuxolimab. Source of these receptors: an adult with an advanced solid tumor such as melanoma, head and neck, liver or kidney cancer.

This rearrangement joins TRBV5-5 to TRBJ2-5; 7 nucleotides line up with TRBD1. CDR1 and CDR2 from the germline V gene are SGHKS and YYEKEE (reference sequence). Losses at the gene ends were 3 bases for V and 5 bases for J; bases not matched to a gene: 10. The CDR3 has 15 amino acids. Here the CDR3 reads CASSSPTGIGETQYF. CDR3 bases: TGTGCCAGCAGCTCCCCGACAGGGATCGGGGAGACCCAGTACTTC.

The J gene is TRBJ2-7, the V gene TRBV27; D ambiguous. This CDR3 has 18 residues. Germline V gene sequence: CDR1 MNHEY, CDR2 SMNVEV (reference sequence). Trimming left V 5 bases short and J 4 bases short, with 27 bases between. CDR3 sequence (DNA): TGTGCCAGCAGTGCGAAGCCTCTGTCGGGCAGGAGAGTTTACGAGCAGTACTTC. This gives the protein CASSAKPLSGRRVYEQYF.

This chain connects TRBV6-6 to TRBJ2-1; D could derive from TRBD1 or TRBD2 (5 bases each). The CDR3 is 16 amino acids. CDR1 MNHNY and CDR2 SVGAGI come from the germline V gene (reference sequence). V was cut by 6 bases and J by 2 bases, with 17 bases left in between. The CDR3 reads CASSTGRRGPYNEQFF. DNA for the CDR3: TGTGCCAGCAGCACCGGACGCCGGGGCCCCTACAATGAGCAGTTCTTC.

The chain is built from TRBV4-1 and TRBJ1-5, with D unresolved. CDR3 length: 14 residues. V was clipped by 1 base and J by 6 bases, with 10 bases between them. CDR1 and CDR2 from the germline V gene are MGHRA and YSYEKL. In DNA form, the CDR3 reads TGCGCCAGCAGCCAAGTAACAATGGGTCAGCCCCAGCATTTT. Residues: CASSQVTMGQPQHF.

Of note for this clone: This sample also contains other DNA sequences that code for the same CDR3. This chain joins TRBV20-1 and TRBJ2-7; no definite D call. The V and J ends lost 3 bases and 7 bases respectively, with 7 bases between them. The CDR3 is made up of 10 amino acids. The V gene's germline CDR1 is DFQATT and CDR2 SNEGSKA (reference sequence). The CDR3 DNA sequence: TGCAGTGCTAGGTGGGGAGAGCAGTACTTC. Amino acid sequence: CSARWGEQYF.

V usage is TRBV5-1 and J usage is TRBJ2-7; tentative D call: TRBD2 (6 bases). Germline CDR1 reads SGHRS; CDR2 reads YFSETQ. This CDR3 is 14 amino acids long. V dropped 3 bases and J dropped 4 bases, with 14 bases sitting between them. DNA for the CDR3: TGCGCCAGCAGCTCCTTAGGGAGGCCGTACGAGCAGTACTTC. This codes for CASSSLGRPYEQYF.

This chain links TRBV27 with TRBJ1-1; unclear D gene. The V gene lost 2 bases and the J gene lost 1 base, with 14 bases spanning the gap. Germline loops: CDR1 MNHEY, CDR2 SMNVEV (reference sequence). This CDR3 comprises 16 residues. CDR3 amino acids: CASSLRRYSGNTEAFF. CDR3 in DNA: TGTGCCAGCAGTTTAAGGAGATATAGCGGGAACACTGAAGCTTTCTTT.

The table lists this clone with a count of one. This chain joins TRBV23-1 and TRBJ2-7, with TRBD1 matching 8 bases. TRBV23-1 is an ORF; its function is uncertain. The CDR3 runs to 16 residues. V lost 3 bases and J lost 2; bases outside the gene matches: 9. The CDR3 sequence: CASSQSSGQGPYEQYF. The CDR3 DNA reads TGCGCCAGCAGTCAGAGTTCAGGACAGGGTCCCTACGAGCAGTACTTC.

The genes are TRBV28 and TRBJ2-1, with D possibly matching TRBD2 (6 bases). V lost 3 bases, J lost 6 bases, and 18 bases lay in between. Germline CDR1 reads MDHEN; CDR2 reads SYDVKM. The CDR3 extends over 16 amino acids. CDR3 protein: CASSFWREEGINEQFF. Here the CDR3 DNA reads TGTGCCAGCAGTTTTTGGCGGGAAGAAGGTATCAATGAGCAGTTCTTC.

The chain links TRBV28 to TRBJ2-7, with TRBD1 matching 8 bases. The germline gives CDR1 MDHEN, CDR2 SYDVKM. The CDR3 length is 14 residues. The V segment lost 3 bases and the J segment 7 bases; nucleotides outside the gene matches: 8. This CDR3 reads CASSFMTGDWEQYF. CDR3 coding DNA: TGTGCCAGCAGTTTTATGACAGGGGACTGGGAGCAGTACTTC. The variable domain in full, completed from reference TRBV28 and TRBJ2-7, reads DVKVTQSSRYLVKRTGEKVFLECVQDMDHENMFWYRQDPGLGLRLIYFSYDVKMKEKGDIPEGYSVSREKKERFSLILESASTNQTSMYLCASSFMTGDWEQYFGPGTRLTVT.

This rearrangement joins TRBV4-3 to TRBJ2-1; 10 positions agree with TRBD1. This CDR3 spans 16 amino acids. Germline V gene sequence: CDR1 LGHNA, CDR2 YSLEER. V lost 0 bases to trimming and J lost 10 bases; unmatched junction nucleotides: 9. CDR3 nucleotides: TGCGCCAGCAGCCAAGATGGGGTCGGGACAGGGGAGGAGCAGTTCTTC. It yields the protein CASSQDGVGTGEEQFF.

The chain recombines TRBV12-5 with TRBJ2-3, with TRBD1 identical over 9 bases. Germline-derived CDR1 and CDR2 are LGHNT and FRNRAP. The CDR3 totals 15 residues. With V trimmed by 4 bases and J by 4 bases, 6 bases remained unmatched. DNA for the CDR3: TGTGCTAGTGGTTCCGGACAGGGGAGGGCAGATACGCAGTATTTT. Protein sequence: CASGSGQGRADTQYF.

J is TRBJ2-5 and V is TRBV7-9; weak D call: TRBD1 (5 bases). CDR1 and CDR2 from the germline V gene are SEHNR and FQNEAQ (reference sequence). Trimming shortened V by 5 bases and J by 3 bases, and 7 bases separated the two germline ends. This CDR3 region has 12 residues. In DNA, the CDR3 is TGTGCCAGCAGCGAAGGGGAAGAGACCCAGTACTTC. Translating it yields CASSEGEETQYF.

The rearrangement links TRBV28 to TRBJ2-7, with D possibly being TRBD1 or TRBD2 (5 bases each). The CDR3 extends over 15 amino acids. V shed 3 bases and J shed 3 bases, with 15 bases lying between them. CDR1 MDHEN and CDR2 SYDVKM come from the germline V gene. The CDR3 protein is CASSFAGTADYEQYV. The CDR3, as DNA: TGTGCCAGCAGTTTTGCCGGGACGGCTGACTACGAGCAGTACGTC.